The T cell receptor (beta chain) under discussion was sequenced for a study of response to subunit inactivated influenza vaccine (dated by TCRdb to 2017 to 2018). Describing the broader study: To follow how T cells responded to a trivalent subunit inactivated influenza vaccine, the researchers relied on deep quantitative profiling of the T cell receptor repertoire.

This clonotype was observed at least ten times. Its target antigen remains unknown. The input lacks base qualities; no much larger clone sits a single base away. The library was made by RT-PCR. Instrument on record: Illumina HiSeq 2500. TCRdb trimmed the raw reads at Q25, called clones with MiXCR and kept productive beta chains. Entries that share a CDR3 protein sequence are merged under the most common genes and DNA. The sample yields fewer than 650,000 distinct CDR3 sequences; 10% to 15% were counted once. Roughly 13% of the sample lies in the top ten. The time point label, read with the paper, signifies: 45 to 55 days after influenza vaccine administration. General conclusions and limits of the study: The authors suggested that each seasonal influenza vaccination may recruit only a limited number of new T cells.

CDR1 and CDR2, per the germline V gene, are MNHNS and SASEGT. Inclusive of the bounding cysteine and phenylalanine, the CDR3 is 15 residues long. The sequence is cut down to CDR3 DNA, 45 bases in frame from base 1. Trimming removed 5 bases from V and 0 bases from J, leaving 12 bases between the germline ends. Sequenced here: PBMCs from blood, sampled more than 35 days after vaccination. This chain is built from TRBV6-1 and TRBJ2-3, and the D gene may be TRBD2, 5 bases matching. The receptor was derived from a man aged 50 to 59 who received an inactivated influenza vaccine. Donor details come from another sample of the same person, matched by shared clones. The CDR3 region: CASSPFSGSTDTQYF. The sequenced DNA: TGTGCCAGCAGTCCATTTTCGGGGAGCACAGATACGCAGTATTTT.